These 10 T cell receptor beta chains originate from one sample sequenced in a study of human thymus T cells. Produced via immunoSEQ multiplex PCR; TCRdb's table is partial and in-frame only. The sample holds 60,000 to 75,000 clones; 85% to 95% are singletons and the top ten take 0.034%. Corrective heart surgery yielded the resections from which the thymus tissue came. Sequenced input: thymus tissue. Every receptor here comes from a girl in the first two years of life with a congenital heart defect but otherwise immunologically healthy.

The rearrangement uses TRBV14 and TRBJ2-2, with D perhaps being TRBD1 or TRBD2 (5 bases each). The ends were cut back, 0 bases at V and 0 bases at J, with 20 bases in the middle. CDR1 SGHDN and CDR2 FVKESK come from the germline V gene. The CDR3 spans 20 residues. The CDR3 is CASSQDPGTASTANTGELFF. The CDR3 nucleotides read TGTGCCAGCAGCCAAGACCCCGGGACGGCCTCAACCGCGAACACCGGGGAGCTGTTTTTT.

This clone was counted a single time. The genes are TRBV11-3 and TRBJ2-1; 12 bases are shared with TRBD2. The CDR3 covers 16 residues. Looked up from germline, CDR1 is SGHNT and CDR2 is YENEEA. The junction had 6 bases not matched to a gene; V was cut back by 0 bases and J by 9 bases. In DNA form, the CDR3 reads TGTGCCAGCAGCTTAGATTCTGGACTAGCGGGAACTGAGCAGTTCTTC. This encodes CASSLDSGLAGTEQFF.

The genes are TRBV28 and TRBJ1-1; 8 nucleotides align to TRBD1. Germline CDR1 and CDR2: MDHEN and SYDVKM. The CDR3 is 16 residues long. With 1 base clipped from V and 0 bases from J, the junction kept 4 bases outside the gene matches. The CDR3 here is CASSLSRQGMNTEAFF. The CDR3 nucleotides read TGTGCCAGCAGTTTATCCCGACAGGGGATGAACACTGAAGCTTTCTTT.

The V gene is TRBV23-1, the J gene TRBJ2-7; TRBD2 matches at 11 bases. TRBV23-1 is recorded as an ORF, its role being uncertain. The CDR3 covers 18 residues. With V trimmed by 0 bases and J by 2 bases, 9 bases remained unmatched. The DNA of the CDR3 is TGCGCCAGCAGTCAATCGACCCTAGCGGGAGGAGGAACCTACGAGCAGTACTTC. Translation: CASSQSTLAGGGTYEQYF.

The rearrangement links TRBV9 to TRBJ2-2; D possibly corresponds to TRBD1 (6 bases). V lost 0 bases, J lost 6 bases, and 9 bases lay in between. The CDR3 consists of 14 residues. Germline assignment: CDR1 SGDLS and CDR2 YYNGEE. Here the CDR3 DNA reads TGTGCCAGCAGCGTAGGGTCAGGGGCCGGGGAGCTGTTTTTT. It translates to CASSVGSGAGELFF.

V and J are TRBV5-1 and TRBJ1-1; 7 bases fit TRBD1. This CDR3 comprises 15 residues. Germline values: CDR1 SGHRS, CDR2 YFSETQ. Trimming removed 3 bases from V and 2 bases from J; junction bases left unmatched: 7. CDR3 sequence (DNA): TGCGCCAGCAGCTCCCGGACAGGCCCAAACACTGAAGCTTTCTTT. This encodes CASSSRTGPNTEAFF.

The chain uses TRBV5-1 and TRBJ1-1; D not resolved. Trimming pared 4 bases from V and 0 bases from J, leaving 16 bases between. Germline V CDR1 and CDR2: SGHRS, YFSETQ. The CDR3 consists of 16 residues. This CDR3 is CASSPALSTLNTEAFF. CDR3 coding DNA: TGCGCCAGCAGCCCGGCCCTTTCTACCTTGAACACTGAAGCTTTCTTT.

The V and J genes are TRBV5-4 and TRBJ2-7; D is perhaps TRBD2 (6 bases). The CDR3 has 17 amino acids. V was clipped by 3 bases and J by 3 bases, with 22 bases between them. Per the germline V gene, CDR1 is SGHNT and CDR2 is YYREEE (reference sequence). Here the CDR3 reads CASSSSKVAEPGYEQYF. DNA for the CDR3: TGTGCCAGCAGCTCATCCAAGGTAGCGGAGCCGGGCTACGAGCAGTACTTC.

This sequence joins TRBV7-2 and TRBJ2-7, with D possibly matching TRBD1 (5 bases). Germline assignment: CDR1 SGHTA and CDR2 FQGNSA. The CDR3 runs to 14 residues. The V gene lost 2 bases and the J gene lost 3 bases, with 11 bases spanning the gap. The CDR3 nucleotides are TGTGCCAGCAGCTTAATGCAGGGTGGCTACGAGCAGTACTTC. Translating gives CASSLMQGGYEQYF.

CDR3 coding DNA: TGTGCCAGCAGTTCCTCCGGGCCCAAAAACATTCAGTACTTC. Its translation is CASSSSGPKNIQYF. J is TRBJ2-4 and V is TRBV28; D gene unclear. This CDR3 spans 14 amino acids. Per the germline V gene, CDR1 is MDHEN and CDR2 is SYDVKM. The V gene lost 4 bases and the J gene lost 2 bases, with 9 bases spanning the gap.